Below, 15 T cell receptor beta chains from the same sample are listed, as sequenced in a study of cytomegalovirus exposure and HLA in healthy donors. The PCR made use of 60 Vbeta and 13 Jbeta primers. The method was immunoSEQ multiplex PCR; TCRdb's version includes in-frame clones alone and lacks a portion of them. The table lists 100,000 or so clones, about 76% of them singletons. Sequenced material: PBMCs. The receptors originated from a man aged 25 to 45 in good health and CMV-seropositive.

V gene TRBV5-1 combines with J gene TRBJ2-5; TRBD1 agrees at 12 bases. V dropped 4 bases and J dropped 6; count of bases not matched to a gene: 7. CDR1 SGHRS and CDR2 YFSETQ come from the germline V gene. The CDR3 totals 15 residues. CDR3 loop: CASSPGQGAIKTQYF. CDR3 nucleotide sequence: TGCGCCAGCAGCCCGGGACAGGGGGCTATTAAGACCCAGTACTTC.

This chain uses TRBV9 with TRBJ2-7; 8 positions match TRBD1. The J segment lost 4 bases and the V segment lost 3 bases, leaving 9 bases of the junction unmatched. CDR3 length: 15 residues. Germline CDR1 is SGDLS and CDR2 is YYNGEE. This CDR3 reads CASSATGVPGYEQYF. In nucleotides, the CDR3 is TGTGCCAGCAGCGCGACAGGGGTTCCGGGATACGAGCAGTACTTC. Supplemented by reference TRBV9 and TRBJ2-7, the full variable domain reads DSGVTQTPKHLITATGQRVTLRCSPRSGDLSVYWYQQSLDQGLQFLIQYYNGEERAKGNILERFSAQQFPDLHSELNLSSLELGDSALYFCASSATGVPGYEQYFGPGTRLTVT.

CDR3 in DNA: TGCACCAGCAGCCAAGACCCTCGACGTCATTCGAGACCCGGGGACTACGAGCAGTACTTC. It encodes CTSSQDPRRHSRPGDYEQYF. The chain employs TRBV1 and TRBJ2-7; the table assigns TRBD2, which was not confirmed against the DNA. TRBV1 is assigned pseudogene status. The CDR3 has 20 amino acids.

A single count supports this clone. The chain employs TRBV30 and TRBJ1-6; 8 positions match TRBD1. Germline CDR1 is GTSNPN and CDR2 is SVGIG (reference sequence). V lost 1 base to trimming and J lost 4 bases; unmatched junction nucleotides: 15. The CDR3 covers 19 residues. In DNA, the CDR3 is TGTGCCTGGAGTGCGTTTAACGGACAGGGCCGGGGATATAATTCACCCCTCCACTTT. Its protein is CAWSAFNGQGRGYNSPLHF.

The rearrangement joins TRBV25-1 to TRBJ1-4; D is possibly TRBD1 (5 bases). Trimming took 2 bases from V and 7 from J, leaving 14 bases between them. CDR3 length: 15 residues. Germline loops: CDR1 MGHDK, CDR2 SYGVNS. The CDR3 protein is CASSEGGSLSEKLFF. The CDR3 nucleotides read TGTGCCAGCAGTGAAGGGGGGAGCCTGAGTGAAAAACTGTTTTTT.

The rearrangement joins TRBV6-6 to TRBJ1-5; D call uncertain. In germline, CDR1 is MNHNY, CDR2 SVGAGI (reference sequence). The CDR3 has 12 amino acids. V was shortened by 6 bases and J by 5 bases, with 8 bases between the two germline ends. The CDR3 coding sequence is TGTGCCAGCAGCTTGGAGGATCAGCCCCAGCATTTT. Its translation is CASSLEDQPQHF.

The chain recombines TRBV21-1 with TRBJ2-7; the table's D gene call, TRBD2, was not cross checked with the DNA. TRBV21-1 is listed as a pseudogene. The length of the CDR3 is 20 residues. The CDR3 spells CASSSIPNPGLASSSYEQYF. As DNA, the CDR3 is TGTGCCAGCAGCTCGATCCCAAATCCGGGACTAGCTTCTTCGTCCTACGAGCAGTACTTC.

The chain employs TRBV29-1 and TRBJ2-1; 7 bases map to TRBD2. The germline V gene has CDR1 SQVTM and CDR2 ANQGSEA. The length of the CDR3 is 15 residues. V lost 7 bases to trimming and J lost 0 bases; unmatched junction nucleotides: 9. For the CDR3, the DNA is TGCAGCGCGGGAGAGTGGGGGGGCTCCTACAATGAGCAGTTCTTC. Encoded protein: CSAGEWGGSYNEQFF.

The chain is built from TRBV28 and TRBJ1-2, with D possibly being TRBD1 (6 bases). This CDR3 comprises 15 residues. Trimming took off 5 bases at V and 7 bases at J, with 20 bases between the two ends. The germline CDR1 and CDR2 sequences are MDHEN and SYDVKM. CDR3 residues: CASSENRDIYGGYTF. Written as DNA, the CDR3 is TGTGCCAGCAGTGAGAACCGGGACATTTACGGTGGCTACACCTTC.

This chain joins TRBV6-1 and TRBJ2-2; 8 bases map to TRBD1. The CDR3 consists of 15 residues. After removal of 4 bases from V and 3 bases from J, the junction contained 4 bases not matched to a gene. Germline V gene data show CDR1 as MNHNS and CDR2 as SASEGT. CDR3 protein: CASSGSTGDTGELFF. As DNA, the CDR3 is TGTGCCAGCAGTGGATCGACAGGGGACACCGGGGAGCTGTTTTTT.

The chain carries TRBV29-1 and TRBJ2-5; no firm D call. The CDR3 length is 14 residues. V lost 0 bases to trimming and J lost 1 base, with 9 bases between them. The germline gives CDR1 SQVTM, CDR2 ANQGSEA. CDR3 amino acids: CSVEDPVSQETQYF. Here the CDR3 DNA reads TGCAGCGTTGAAGATCCAGTCAGCCAAGAGACCCAGTACTTC.

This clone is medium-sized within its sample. The CDR3 DNA follows: TGTGCCAGCAGCCAGCTTACTAGCGGGGACGTAGATACGCAGTATTTT. Its protein product is CASSQLTSGDVDTQYF. This chain connects TRBV4-2 to TRBJ2-3; 10 nucleotides agree with TRBD2. V gave up 3 bases and J gave up 5 bases; unmatched junction bases: 8. Germline values: CDR1 LGHNA, CDR2 YNFKEQ. The CDR3 has 16 residues.

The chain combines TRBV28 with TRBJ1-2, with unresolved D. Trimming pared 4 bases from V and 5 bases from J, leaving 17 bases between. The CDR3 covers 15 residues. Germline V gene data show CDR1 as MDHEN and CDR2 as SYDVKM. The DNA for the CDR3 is TGTGCCAGCAGTTCCAGTGCGGGGAGGATTTATGGCTACACCTTC. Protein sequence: CASSSSAGRIYGYTF.

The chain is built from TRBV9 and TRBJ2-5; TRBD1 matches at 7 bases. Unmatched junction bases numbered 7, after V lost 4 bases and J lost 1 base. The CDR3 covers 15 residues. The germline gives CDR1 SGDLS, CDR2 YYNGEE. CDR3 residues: CASSPWAGGQETQYF. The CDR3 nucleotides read TGTGCCAGCAGCCCCTGGGCAGGGGGCCAAGAGACCCAGTACTTC.

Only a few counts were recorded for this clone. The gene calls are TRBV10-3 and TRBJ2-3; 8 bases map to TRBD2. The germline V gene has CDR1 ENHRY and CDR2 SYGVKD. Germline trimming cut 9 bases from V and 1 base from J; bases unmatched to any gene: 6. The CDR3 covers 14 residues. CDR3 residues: CAINPGGRTDTQYF. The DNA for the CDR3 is TGTGCCATTAACCCGGGGGGGCGCACAGATACGCAGTATTTT.